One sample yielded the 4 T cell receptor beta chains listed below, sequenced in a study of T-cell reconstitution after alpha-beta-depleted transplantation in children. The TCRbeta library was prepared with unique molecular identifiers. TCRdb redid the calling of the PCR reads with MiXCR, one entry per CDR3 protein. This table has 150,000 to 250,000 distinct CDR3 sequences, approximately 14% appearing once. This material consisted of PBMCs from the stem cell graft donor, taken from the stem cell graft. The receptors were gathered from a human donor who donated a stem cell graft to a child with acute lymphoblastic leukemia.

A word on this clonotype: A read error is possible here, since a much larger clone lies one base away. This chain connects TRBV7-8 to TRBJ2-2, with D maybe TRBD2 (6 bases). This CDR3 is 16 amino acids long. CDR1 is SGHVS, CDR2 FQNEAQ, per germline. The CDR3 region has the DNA TGTGCCAGCAGCCCATGGGGGGACTCGAACACCGCGGAGCTGTTTTTT. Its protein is CASSPWGDSNTAELFF.

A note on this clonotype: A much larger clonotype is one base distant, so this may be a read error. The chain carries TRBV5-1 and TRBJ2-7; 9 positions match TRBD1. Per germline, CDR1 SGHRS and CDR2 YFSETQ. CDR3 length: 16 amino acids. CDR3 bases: TGCGCCAGCAGCTTCAGGTGGGGGACAGGGATGTACGACCAGTACTTC. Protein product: CASSFRWGTGMYDQYF.

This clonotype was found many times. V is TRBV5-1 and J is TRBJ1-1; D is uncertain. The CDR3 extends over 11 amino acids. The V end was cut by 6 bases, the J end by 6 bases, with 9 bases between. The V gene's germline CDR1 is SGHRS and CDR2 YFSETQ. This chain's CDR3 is CASKEFAEAFF. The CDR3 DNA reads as TGCGCCAGCAAGGAATTCGCTGAAGCTTTCTTT. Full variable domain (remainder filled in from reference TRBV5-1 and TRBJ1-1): KAGVTQTPRYLIKTRGQQVTLSCSPISGHRSVSWYQQTPGQGLQFLFEYFSETQRNKGNFPGRFSGRQFSNSRSEMNVSTLELGDSALYLCASKEFAEAFFGQGTRLTVV.

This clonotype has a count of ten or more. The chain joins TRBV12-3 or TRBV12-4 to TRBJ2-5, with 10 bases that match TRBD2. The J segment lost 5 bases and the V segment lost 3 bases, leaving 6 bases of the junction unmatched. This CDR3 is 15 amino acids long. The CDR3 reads CASSLVASGSETQYF. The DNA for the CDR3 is TGTGCCAGCAGTTTGGTGGCTAGCGGGAGTGAGACCCAGTACTTC.